The clone carrying this T cell receptor beta chain has a handful of counts. Sequenced material consisted of expressed TCRB transcripts (all of the isolated RNA was reverse transcribed). TCRdb's copy holds only in-frame clones and misses some; the assay was immunoSEQ multiplex PCR. The sample records about 300,000 clones, around 7.3% being singletons. This entry belongs to a study of beta chain features in type 1 diabetes. A single heparinised blood sample, averaging around 120 mL, was obtained per donor. CDR3 length: 14 amino acids. V lost 4 bases to trimming and J lost 2 bases, with 11 bases between them. Germline CDR1 and CDR2: SGHRS and YFSETQ.

The sample consisted of central memory CD4+ T cells from blood. The rearrangement links TRBV5-1 to TRBJ2-3, with a weak D call TRBD1 (5 bases). The source is a woman aged 18-29 years in good health. The CDR3 DNA reads as TGCGCCAGCAGCGGGGCAGGCTCCACAGATACGCAGTATTTT. Amino acids: CASSGAGSTDTQYF.